This TCR beta chain was captured by sequencing in a study of siplizumab effects on memory and regulatory T cells. Study observations and caveats: The study found that siplizumab significantly reduced alloreactive sequences traceable to unstimulated CD4+ memory cells. Tracing alloreactive clones into unstimulated subsets worked for only a minor fraction of them. No assignable naive or memory phenotype existed for roughly 75-95% of proliferating CD4+ or CD8+ clones. The study found that mappable alloreactive CD4+ clones averaged roughly 70% Treg-derived with siplizumab and 25% to 30% in controls.

Of note for this clone: Its antigen is currently unknown.

Libraries were prepared by immunoSEQ multiplex PCR; TCRdb keeps only in-frame clonotypes and omits some of them. Seen here are about 91,000 clones, over 85% observed once, and the top ten hold 6.5%. Germline-derived CDR1 and CDR2 are SEHNR and FQNEAQ (reference sequence). The CDR3 contains 12 residues. V was shortened by 4 bases and J by 7 bases, with 7 bases between the two germline ends. Sample: CD8+ T cells sorted from blood. The receptor's source is a human donor in good health. The chain couples TRBV7-9 to TRBJ2-2; D call uncertain. The CDR3 loop is CASSSGGGELFF. As DNA, the CDR3 is TGTGCCAGCAGCTCAGGTGGCGGGGAGCTGTTTTTT.